The 22 T cell receptor beta chains below all came from one sample that was sequenced in a study of cytomegalovirus exposure and HLA in healthy donors (dated by TCRdb to 2015 to 2018). The receptor library was made with the immunoSEQ multiplex PCR assay. The multiplex PCR relied on a mix of 60 forward primers for TCR Vbeta segments and 13 reverse primers for TCR Jbeta segments. TCRdb limited this immuneACCESS table to in-frame rearrangements with V and J called. A share of clones is missing; checked studies link under half to unresolved V genes, and the rest is unexplained. The sample contains roughly 90,000 clones, around 80% of them found a single time. The ten largest account for roughly 2% of the sample. The sample consisted of PBMCs. The source is a man aged 18 to 29 in good health and CMV-seronegative.

About this clone itself: At one boundary the junction diverges from the germline segment, which might be a read error. The chain is built from TRBV7-7 and TRBJ2-3; no firm D call. Germline values: CDR1 SSHAT, CDR2 FNYEAQ (reference sequence). The CDR3 length is 15 residues. CDR3 region: CASSLSHTGTDTQYF. The CDR3 nucleotides are TGTGCTAGCAGCTTGAGTCATACTGGCACAGATACGCAGTATTTT.

The chain employs TRBV9 and TRBJ2-3; TRBD2 matches at 11 bases. The CDR3 contains 16 residues. J lost 1 base, V lost 3 bases, and 4 bases had no gene match. From germline, CDR1 is SGDLS and CDR2 YYNGEE. The CDR3 region has the DNA TGTGCCAGCAGCGGGGGGACTAGCGGACGCACAGATACGCAGTATTTT. It codes for CASSGGTSGRTDTQYF. Full variable domain (missing parts from reference TRBV9 and TRBJ2-3): DSGVTQTPKHLITATGQRVTLRCSPRSGDLSVYWYQQSLDQGLQFLIQYYNGEERAKGNILERFSAQQFPDLHSELNLSSLELGDSALYFCASSGGTSGRTDTQYFGPGTRLTVL.

The chain combines TRBV30 with TRBJ1-2; the D gene is possibly TRBD1 (6 bases). CDR1 is GTSNPN and CDR2 is SVGIG in the germline V gene (reference sequence). This CDR3 is built from 15 residues. Trimming shortened V by 0 bases and J by 8 bases, and 19 bases separated the two germline ends. The CDR3: CAWSVLSRGRVGYTF. The CDR3 coding sequence is TGTGCCTGGAGTGTACTATCCAGGGGAAGGGTAGGCTACACCTTC.

The chain uses TRBV29-1 and TRBJ2-4; possible D gene TRBD1, 6 bases. The CDR3 extends over 15 amino acids. Trimming took off 7 bases at V and 1 base at J, with 17 bases between the two ends. From germline, CDR1 is SQVTM and CDR2 ANQGSEA. The CDR3 spells CSAIRGQFAKNIQYF. In DNA, the CDR3 is TGCAGCGCGATCCGGGGACAATTCGCCAAAAACATTCAGTACTTC.

V is TRBV5-1 and J is TRBJ1-1; D is possibly TRBD1 (6 bases). Germline V CDR1 and CDR2: SGHRS, YFSETQ. This CDR3 is 15 amino acids long. V lost 4 bases, J lost 4 bases, and 17 bases lay in between. The CDR3 region is CASSRVAGASTEAFF. The CDR3 bases are TGCGCCAGCAGCCGTGTTGCGGGGGCGAGCACTGAAGCTTTCTTT.

The rearrangement links TRBV6-5 to TRBJ2-3; 9 bases are a match to TRBD1. Germline CDR1 and CDR2: MNHEY and SVGAGI. This CDR3 has 16 amino acids. V lost 0 bases and J lost 6; bases outside the gene matches: 7. The CDR3 here is CASSYSWDRAGDTQYF. The DNA for the CDR3 is TGTGCCAGCAGTTACTCGTGGGACAGGGCTGGGGATACGCAGTATTTT.

V usage is TRBV2 and J usage is TRBJ2-1, with D unclear. V was trimmed by 3 bases and J by 0 bases, leaving 6 bases between them. There are 14 residues in the CDR3. Germline V gives CDR1 SNHLY, CDR2 FYNNEI. Written as DNA, the CDR3 is TGTGCCAGCAGTGACACAAGCTCCTACAATGAGCAGTTCTTC. The encoded protein is CASSDTSSYNEQFF.

The J gene is TRBJ1-2, the V gene TRBV19; 9 positions match TRBD1. With V trimmed by 4 bases and J by 2 bases, 5 bases remained unmatched. The V gene's germline CDR1 is LNHDA and CDR2 SQIVND (reference sequence). This CDR3 has 15 amino acids. The CDR3 DNA reads as TGTGCCAGTAGTACAGGGACAGGGTGGAACTATGGCTACACCTTC. It encodes CASSTGTGWNYGYTF.

This chain joins TRBV5-8 and TRBJ2-3, with TRBD2 identical over 10 bases. The J segment lost 3 bases and the V segment lost 4 bases, leaving 8 bases of the junction unmatched. CDR1 is SGHTS, CDR2 YDEGEE, per germline. The CDR3 totals 16 residues. For the CDR3, the DNA is TGTGCCAGCAGCCTAGCGGGGGCCGTCGGTACAGATACGCAGTATTTT. It is translated as CASSLAGAVGTDTQYF.

The chain has TRBV6-6 and TRBJ2-1, with D unclear. Germline lookup yields CDR1 MNHNY and CDR2 SVGAGI (reference sequence). The CDR3 length is 13 residues. The V gene lost 2 bases and the J gene lost 1 base, with 3 bases spanning the gap. The CDR3 DNA follows: TGTGCCAGCAGTTACCCATCCTACAATGAGCAGTTCTTC. Translated, it gives CASSYPSYNEQFF.

The CDR3 coding sequence is TGTGCCAGCAGTAGCGGGGCGACCCCCTACGAGCAGTACTTC. Its protein product is CASSSGATPYEQYF. The V gene is TRBV2, the J gene TRBJ2-7; TRBD2 matches 7 bases. The ends lost 5 bases at V and 2 bases at J; junction bases unmatched: 6. This CDR3 spans 14 amino acids. Germline CDR1 is SNHLY and CDR2 is FYNNEI.

This chain joins TRBV19 and TRBJ1-2, with D maybe TRBD1 (5 bases). CDR3 size: 13 residues. Germline V gene sequence: CDR1 LNHDA, CDR2 SQIVND (reference sequence). Trimming cost V 3 bases and J 6 bases, with 11 bases left between them. The CDR3 sequence: CASSMLGGDGYTF. The CDR3, as DNA: TGTGCCAGTAGTATGCTGGGAGGGGATGGCTACACCTTC.

The rearrangement uses TRBV12-2 and TRBJ1-5; the D call TRBD1 from the table was never checked on the DNA. TRBV12-2 is listed as a pseudogene. The CDR3 is made up of 19 amino acids. Written as DNA, the CDR3 is TGTGCAAGTCGCACCACCAGACAGGTACGACCCTATAGCAATCAGCCCCAGCATTTT. This gives the protein CASRTTRQVRPYSNQPQHF.

This clone has a handful of counts. V usage is TRBV5-4 and J usage is TRBJ2-1, with 9 bases lining up with TRBD2. The V and J ends lost 1 base and 6 bases, in that order; junction bases with no gene match: 8. The length of the CDR3 is 16 residues. Germline V gene lookup returns CDR1 SGHNT and CDR2 YYREEE (reference sequence). The DNA of the CDR3 is TGTGCCAGCAGCTTGTTGCGGGGGGGCCATAGCAATGAGCAGTTCTTC. It translates to CASSLLRGGHSNEQFF.

The rearrangement links TRBV18 to TRBJ1-5, with TRBD1 identical over 8 bases. Germline CDR1 and CDR2: KGHSH and LQKENI. The junction had 15 bases not matched to a gene; V was cut back by 5 bases and J by 9 bases. The CDR3 is 16 amino acids. CDR3 bases: TGTGCCAGCTCAACCCCGACAGGGGAGTTAGGTCGGCCCCAGCATTTT. Its translation is CASSTPTGELGRPQHF.

V usage is TRBV6-1 and J usage is TRBJ2-7; 9 nucleotides match TRBD1. In germline, CDR1 is MNHNS, CDR2 SASEGT. J gave up 7 bases and V 8 bases, and 9 bases lay outside the gene matches. The CDR3 contains 13 residues. The CDR3 DNA follows: TGTGCCAGCTCCGGGACAGGGCCCTCTGAGCAGTACTTC. Its translation: CASSGTGPSEQYF.

The chain joins TRBV14 to TRBJ1-3; D gene unclear. Germline CDR1 and CDR2: SGHDN and FVKESK. The CDR3 has 16 amino acids. V was shortened by 7 bases and J by 0 bases, with 16 bases between the two germline ends. Here the CDR3 DNA reads TGTGCCAGCATCAGACCTAGCTTTAACTCTGGAAACACCATATATTTT. As protein: CASIRPSFNSGNTIYF.

V usage is TRBV6-5 and J usage is TRBJ1-1, with TRBD1 identical over 8 bases. Germline assignment: CDR1 MNHEY and CDR2 SVGAGI. Trimming took 5 bases from V and 0 from J; bases not matched to a gene: 5. This CDR3 spans 15 amino acids. This chain's CDR3 is CASSRRTGMNTEAFF. The CDR3 DNA is TGTGCCAGCAGTCGTCGGACAGGGATGAACACTGAAGCTTTCTTT.

The chain links TRBV5-1 to TRBJ1-2, with TRBD1 as a possible D gene (5 bases). The V gene's germline CDR1 is SGHRS and CDR2 YFSETQ. This CDR3 region has 13 residues. The germline V and J ends were trimmed by 4 bases and 9 bases, with 16 bases remaining between them. The DNA for the CDR3 is TGCGCCAGCAGCCGGACTCCGGAGGGGAGCTACACCTTC. Amino acid sequence: CASSRTPEGSYTF.

The chain combines TRBV6-5 with TRBJ1-2; TRBD1 aligns across 9 bases. Losses at the gene ends were 5 bases for V and 8 bases for J; bases not matched to a gene: 6. Germline CDR1 and CDR2: MNHEY and SVGAGI. The CDR3 contains 13 residues. The CDR3 is CASSPTGGWGYTF. In nucleotides, the CDR3 is TGTGCCAGCAGTCCCACAGGGGGCTGGGGCTACACCTTC.

The gene calls are TRBV18 and TRBJ2-7; TRBD1 agrees at 9 bases. The length of the CDR3 is 15 residues. Germline values: CDR1 KGHSH, CDR2 LQKENI. Germline trimming cut 4 bases from V and 0 bases from J; bases unmatched to any gene: 4. The CDR3 reads CASSLDRGISYEQYF. The CDR3 DNA reads as TGTGCCAGCTCACTGGACAGGGGTATCTCCTACGAGCAGTACTTC.

The chain employs TRBV13 and TRBJ1-2; the match to TRBD1 covers 8 bases. The CDR3 has 16 residues. The V and J ends lost 3 bases and 0 bases, in that order; junction bases with no gene match: 6. Germline V CDR1 and CDR2: PRHDT, FYEKMQ (reference sequence). Written as DNA, the CDR3 is TGTGCCAGCAGCTTGGGGACAGGCGTATCTAACTATGGCTACACCTTC. It encodes CASSLGTGVSNYGYTF.